This entry lists 16 T cell receptor beta chains sequenced from one sample in a study of radiotherapy plus CTLA-4 blockade in lung cancer. TCRdb keeps only in-frame clones here, not all; method: immunoSEQ multiplex PCR. Of roughly 93,000 clones listed, roughly 80% are singletons. The sample was peripheral blood, taken from a patient treated with radiotherapy plus ipilimumab. These receptors originate from a human donor with non-small cell lung cancer who had a partial response to radiotherapy plus ipilimumab.

V is TRBV2 and J is TRBJ1-2; no clear D. Trimming removed 8 bases at V and 7 bases at J, with 17 bases between. CDR3 length: 13 amino acids. Per germline, CDR1 SNHLY and CDR2 FYNNEI. The CDR3 DNA follows: TGTGCCAGCCCGCGGGAGGGAATGGCTGGCTACACCTTC. It translates to CASPREGMAGYTF.

The chain has TRBV19 and TRBJ2-1, with D possibly matching TRBD1 (6 bases). Trimming took off 6 bases at V and 4 bases at J, with 19 bases between the two ends. CDR1 LNHDA and CDR2 SQIVND come from the germline V gene (reference sequence). CDR3 size: 16 residues. CDR3 amino acids: CASRTAEGEIYNEQFF. CDR3 sequence (DNA): TGTGCCAGTAGGACAGCCGAGGGGGAGATATACAATGAGCAGTTCTTC.

CDR3 residues: CASSIGWGLNQPQHF. The CDR3 coding sequence is TGTGCCAGTAGTATCGGCTGGGGGCTCAATCAGCCCCAGCATTTT. This rearrangement joins TRBV19 to TRBJ1-5; a weak D match, TRBD1 (6 bases). This CDR3 is built from 15 residues. Deletions cut 3 bases from V and 3 bases from J, with 12 bases between. CDR1 and CDR2 (germline): LNHDA, SQIVND (reference sequence). Variable domain in full (rest from reference TRBV19 and TRBJ1-5): DGGITQSPKYLFRKEGQNVTLSCEQNLNHDAMYWYRQDPGQGLRLIYYSQIVNDFQKGDIAEGYSVSREKKESFPLTVTSAQKNPTAFYLCASSIGWGLNQPQHFGDGTRLSIL.

The J gene is TRBJ2-5, the V gene TRBV7-2; TRBD1 might be the D (5 bases). The CDR3 contains 13 residues. V was pared by 0 bases and J by 9 bases, with 11 bases between. Looked up from germline, CDR1 is SGHTA and CDR2 is FQGNSA. The CDR3, as DNA: TGTGCCAGCAGCTTAGCGGACAAGCGACCCCAGTACTTC. Translating it yields CASSLADKRPQYF.

This rearrangement joins TRBV5-4 to TRBJ2-1, with 10 bases lining up with TRBD2. The CDR3 loop spans 16 amino acids. V shed 4 bases, J shed 8 bases, and the junction held 12 bases outside the gene matches. CDR1 is SGHNT, CDR2 YYREEE, per germline (reference sequence). The CDR3 DNA reads as TGTGCCAGCAGCCCGGGGGGGGGACTAGCGCCGGATGAGCAGTTCTTC. Amino acid sequence: CASSPGGGLAPDEQFF. The full variable domain, in which reference TRBV5-4 and TRBJ2-1 provide the parts outside the CDR3, is ETGVTQSPTHLIKTRGQQVTLRCSSQSGHNTVSWYQQALGQGPQFIFQYYREEENGRGNFPPRFSGLQFPNYSSELNVNALELDDSALYLCASSPGGGLAPDEQFFGPGTRLTVL.

The chain recombines TRBV10-2 with TRBJ2-7; TRBD2 agrees at 10 bases. Germline lookup yields CDR1 WSHSY and CDR2 SAAADI. The CDR3 has 17 amino acids. The V and J ends lost 4 bases and 2 bases, in that order; junction bases with no gene match: 11. The CDR3 reads CASSGPSGRSLPYEQYF. The CDR3 nucleotides read TGCGCCAGCAGTGGCCCTAGCGGGAGAAGTTTGCCCTACGAGCAGTACTTC.

This chain uses TRBV9 with TRBJ2-7, with TRBD2 matching 7 bases. The CDR3 has 15 amino acids. CDR1 is SGDLS, CDR2 YYNGEE, per germline. V gave up 4 bases and J gave up 3 bases; unmatched junction bases: 10. The CDR3 coding sequence is TGTGCCAGCAGCCCAGCCGGGACTACCTTCTACGAGCAGTACTTC. It is translated as CASSPAGTTFYEQYF.

The CDR3 here is CASLRGESDIGELFF. The CDR3 DNA sequence: TGTGCCAGCCTACGGGGGGAGAGTGATATCGGGGAGCTGTTTTTT. The chain links TRBV13 to TRBJ2-2; TRBD2 matches 7 bases. The V segment lost 8 bases and the J segment 7 bases; nucleotides outside the gene matches: 13. The CDR3 runs to 15 residues. Germline values: CDR1 PRHDT, CDR2 FYEKMQ (reference sequence).

This clone was detected only once. V gene TRBV7-2 combines with J gene TRBJ2-7; maybe TRBD1 (6 bases). Trimming stripped 5 bases from V and 4 bases from J, with 15 bases between. CDR1 is SGHTA, CDR2 FQGNSA, per germline. The CDR3 extends over 14 amino acids. The chain's CDR3 is CASSPGVAGYEQYF. Here the CDR3 DNA reads TGTGCCAGCAGCCCAGGGGTGGCCGGATACGAGCAGTACTTC.

This sequence joins TRBV28 and TRBJ2-7; TRBD2 matches 13 bases. The CDR3 has 16 residues. Germline CDR1 and CDR2: MDHEN and SYDVKM. V dropped 2 bases and J dropped 8; count of bases not matched to a gene: 9. CDR3 region: CASSLTPGTSGKKQYF. CDR3 DNA sequence: TGTGCCAGCAGTTTAACCCCCGGGACTAGCGGGAAAAAGCAGTACTTC. Complete variable domain (other parts from reference TRBV28 and TRBJ2-7): DVKVTQSSRYLVKRTGEKVFLECVQDMDHENMFWYRQDPGLGLRLIYFSYDVKMKEKGDIPEGYSVSREKKERFSLILESASTNQTSMYLCASSLTPGTSGKKQYFGPGTRLTVT.

This clone was counted only a few times. The genes are TRBV6-6 and TRBJ1-2; possible D gene TRBD1, 6 bases. Deletions cut 7 bases from V and 2 bases from J, with 14 bases between. The CDR3 sequence is 14 residues long. Germline CDR1 MNHNY, CDR2 SVGAGI (reference sequence). The CDR3 sequence is CASTRGDRNYGYTF. CDR3 DNA sequence: TGTGCCAGCACCAGGGGAGACAGGAACTATGGCTACACCTTC.

This chain joins TRBV28 and TRBJ1-5; 7 nucleotides match TRBD1. There are 16 residues in the CDR3. Germline loops: CDR1 MDHEN, CDR2 SYDVKM. The J segment lost 4 bases and the V segment lost 2 bases, leaving 8 bases of the junction unmatched. The CDR3 bases are TGTGCCAGCAGTTTACCCGACAGGGTCGGGAATCAGCCCCAGCATTTT. Translating gives CASSLPDRVGNQPQHF.

The chain has TRBV7-8 and TRBJ2-5, with TRBD2 matching over 7 bases. With 4 bases clipped from V and 4 bases from J, the junction kept 6 bases outside the gene matches. CDR1 SGHVS and CDR2 FQNEAQ come from the germline V gene. There are 14 residues in the CDR3. CDR3 protein: CASSWGGSRETQYF. Written as DNA, the CDR3 is TGTGCCAGCAGCTGGGGGGGATCACGAGAGACCCAGTACTTC.

The genes are TRBV19 and TRBJ2-1; 9 bases are a match to TRBD2. The V gene end was trimmed by 4 bases and the J gene end by 4 bases; junction bases not matched to a gene: 5. Germline V gives CDR1 LNHDA, CDR2 SQIVND (reference sequence). The CDR3 sequence is 15 residues long. In DNA, the CDR3 is TGTGCCAGTAGTAAGATAGCGGGGGCATACAATGAGCAGTTCTTC. Translated, it gives CASSKIAGAYNEQFF.

V usage is TRBV7-6 and J usage is TRBJ2-7; D unresolved. Germline values: CDR1 SGHVS, CDR2 FNYEAQ. The CDR3 has 15 amino acids. V lost 1 base and J lost 3, with 13 bases in between. CDR3 protein: CASSLGGAANYEQYF. CDR3 DNA: TGTGCCAGCAGCTTAGGAGGCGCGGCGAACTACGAGCAGTACTTC. Full variable domain (remainder filled in from reference TRBV7-6 and TRBJ2-7): GAGVSQSPRYKVTKRGQDVALRCDPISGHVSLYWYRQALGQGPEFLTYFNYEAQQDKSGLPNDRFSAERPEGSISTLTIQRTEQRDSAMYRCASSLGGAANYEQYFGPGTRLTVT.

V usage is TRBV10-3 and J usage is TRBJ1-1; D uncertain. Trimming left V 1 base short and J 6 bases short, with 9 bases between. The CDR3 has 13 residues. Germline CDR1 reads ENHRY; CDR2 reads SYGVKD. The CDR3 bases are TGTGCCATCAGTGAGTTTGAGGGCGCTGAAGCTTTCTTT. Translated: CAISEFEGAEAFF.